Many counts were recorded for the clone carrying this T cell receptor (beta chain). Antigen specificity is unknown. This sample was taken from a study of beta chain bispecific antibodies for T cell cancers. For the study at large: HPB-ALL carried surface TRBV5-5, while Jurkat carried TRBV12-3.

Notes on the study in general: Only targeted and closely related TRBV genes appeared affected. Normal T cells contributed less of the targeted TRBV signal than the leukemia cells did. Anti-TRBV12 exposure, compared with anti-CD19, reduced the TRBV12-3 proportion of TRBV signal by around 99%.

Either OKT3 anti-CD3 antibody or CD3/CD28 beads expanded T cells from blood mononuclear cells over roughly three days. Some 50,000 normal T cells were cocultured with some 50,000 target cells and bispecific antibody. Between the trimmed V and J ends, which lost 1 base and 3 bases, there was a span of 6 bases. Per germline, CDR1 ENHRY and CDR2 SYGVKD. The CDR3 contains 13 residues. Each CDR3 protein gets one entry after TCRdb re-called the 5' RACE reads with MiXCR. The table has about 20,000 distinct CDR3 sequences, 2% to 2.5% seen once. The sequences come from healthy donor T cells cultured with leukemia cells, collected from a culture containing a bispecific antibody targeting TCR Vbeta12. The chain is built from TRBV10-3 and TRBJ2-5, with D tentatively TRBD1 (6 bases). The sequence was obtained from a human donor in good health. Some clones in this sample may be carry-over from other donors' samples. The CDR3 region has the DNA TGTGCCATCAGTGAGTACAGGGAAGAGACCCAGTACTTC. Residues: CAISEYREETQYF.